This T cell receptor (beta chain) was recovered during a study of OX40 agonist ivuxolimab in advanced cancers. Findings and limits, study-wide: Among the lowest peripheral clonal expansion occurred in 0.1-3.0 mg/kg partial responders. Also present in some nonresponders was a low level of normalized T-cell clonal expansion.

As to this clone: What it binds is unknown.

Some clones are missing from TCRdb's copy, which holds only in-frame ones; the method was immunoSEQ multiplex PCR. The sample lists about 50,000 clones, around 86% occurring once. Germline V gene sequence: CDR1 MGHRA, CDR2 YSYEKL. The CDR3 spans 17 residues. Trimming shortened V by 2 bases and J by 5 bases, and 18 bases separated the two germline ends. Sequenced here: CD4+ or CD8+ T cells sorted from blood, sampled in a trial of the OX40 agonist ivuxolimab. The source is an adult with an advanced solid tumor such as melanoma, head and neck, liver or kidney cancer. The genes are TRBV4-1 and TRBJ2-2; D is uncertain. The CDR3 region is CASSQPLLAGFTGELFF. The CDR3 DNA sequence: TGCGCCAGCAGCCAACCCCTTCTGGCTGGGTTTACCGGGGAGCTGTTTTTT.